This passage covers 3 T cell receptor beta chains from one sample sequenced in a study of CD8+CD57+ T cells in acquired aplastic anemia. It was genomic DNA that served as the template for profiling TCR beta VDJ and CDR3. TCRdb used MiXCR to reprocess the reads, holding one entry per CDR3 protein. The data show 200,000 to 250,000 distinct CDR3 sequences, roughly 35% seen once. Sequencing used sorted CD4+, CD8+, or CD8+CD57+ T cells (not recorded which) from PBMCs. The receptors were gathered from a human donor in good health, serving as a control.

Only a few counts were recorded for this clonotype. This rearrangement joins TRBV25-1 to TRBJ1-1, with D maybe TRBD1 (6 bases). CDR1 and CDR2 from the germline V gene are MGHDK and SYGVNS. The CDR3 length is 13 residues. Deletions cut 4 bases from V and 4 bases from J, with 10 bases between. The CDR3 here is CASSANRVTEAFF. In nucleotides, the CDR3 is TGTGCCAGCAGTGCAAACAGGGTCACTGAAGCTTTCTTT.

The table lists this clonotype with a few counts. The genes are TRBV5-4 and TRBJ2-5; TRBD2 matches at 10 bases. Germline loops: CDR1 SGHNT, CDR2 YYREEE (reference sequence). Losses at the gene ends were 2 bases for V and 4 bases for J; bases not matched to a gene: 5. The CDR3 is 15 residues long. The CDR3 here is CASSLAGGPRETQYF. The CDR3 DNA reads as TGTGCCAGCAGCTTAGCGGGAGGGCCTCGAGAGACCCAGTACTTC.

In its sample, this clonotype was seen many times. The chain has TRBV7-3 and TRBJ2-2; no definite D call. CDR1 is SGHTA, CDR2 FQGTGA, per germline. The CDR3 is made up of 13 amino acids. Trimming left V 3 bases short and J 2 bases short, with 4 bases between. The CDR3 reads CASSFFNTGELFF. DNA of the CDR3: TGTGCCAGCAGCTTTTTCAACACCGGGGAGCTGTTTTTT.